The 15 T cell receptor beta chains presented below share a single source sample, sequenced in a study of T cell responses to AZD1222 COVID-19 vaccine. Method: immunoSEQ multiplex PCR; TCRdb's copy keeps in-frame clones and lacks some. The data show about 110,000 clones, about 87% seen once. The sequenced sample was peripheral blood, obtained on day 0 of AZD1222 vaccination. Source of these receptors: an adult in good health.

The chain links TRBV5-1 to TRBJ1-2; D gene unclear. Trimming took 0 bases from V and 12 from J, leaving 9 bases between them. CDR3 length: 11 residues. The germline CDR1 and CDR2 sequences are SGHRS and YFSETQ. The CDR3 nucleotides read TGCGCCAGCAGCTTGGACGGGGTCGACACCTTC. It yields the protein CASSLDGVDTF.

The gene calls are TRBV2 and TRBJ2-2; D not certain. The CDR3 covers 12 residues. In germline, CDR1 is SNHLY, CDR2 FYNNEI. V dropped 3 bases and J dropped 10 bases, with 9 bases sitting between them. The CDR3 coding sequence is TGTGCCAGCAGTGACTACGCCGAGGAGCTGTTTTTT. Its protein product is CASSDYAEELFF.

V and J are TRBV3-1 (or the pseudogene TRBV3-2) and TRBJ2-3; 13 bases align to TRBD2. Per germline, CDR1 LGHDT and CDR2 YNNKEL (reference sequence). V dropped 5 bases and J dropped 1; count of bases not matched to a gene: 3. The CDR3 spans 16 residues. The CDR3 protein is CASSRTSGSGTDTQYF. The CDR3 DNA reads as TGTGCCAGCAGCAGGACTAGCGGGAGTGGCACAGATACGCAGTATTTT.

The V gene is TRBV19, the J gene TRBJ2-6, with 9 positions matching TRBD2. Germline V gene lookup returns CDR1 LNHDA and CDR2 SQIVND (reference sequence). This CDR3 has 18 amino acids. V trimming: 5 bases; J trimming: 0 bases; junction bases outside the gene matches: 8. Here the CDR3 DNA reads TGTGCCAGTAGTGCGACAGGGACTAGCTTCTCTGGGGCCAACGTCCTGACTTTC. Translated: CASSATGTSFSGANVLTF. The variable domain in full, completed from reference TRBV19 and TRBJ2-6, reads DGGITQSPKYLFRKEGQNVTLSCEQNLNHDAMYWYRQDPGQGLRLIYYSQIVNDFQKGDIAEGYSVSREKKESFPLTVTSAQKNPTAFYLCASSATGTSFSGANVLTFGAGSRLTVL.

Here the CDR3 DNA reads TGCGCCAGCAGTCTACTTCGCCCGGGGAACCTCAATCAGCCCCAGCATTTT. Amino acids: CASSLLRPGNLNQPQHF. V and J are TRBV23-1 and TRBJ1-5, with D hard to call. TRBV23-1 is given ORF status, its function remaining uncertain. This CDR3 is 17 amino acids long. Trimming took 4 bases from V and 3 from J, leaving 19 bases between them.

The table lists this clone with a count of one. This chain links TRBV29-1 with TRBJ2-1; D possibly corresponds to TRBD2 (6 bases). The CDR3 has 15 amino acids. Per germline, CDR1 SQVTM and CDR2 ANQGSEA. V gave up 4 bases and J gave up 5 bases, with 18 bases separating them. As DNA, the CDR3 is TGCAGCGTTGGGATAGCGGAGTTAACCAACAATGAGCAGTTCTTC. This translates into CSVGIAELTNNEQFF.

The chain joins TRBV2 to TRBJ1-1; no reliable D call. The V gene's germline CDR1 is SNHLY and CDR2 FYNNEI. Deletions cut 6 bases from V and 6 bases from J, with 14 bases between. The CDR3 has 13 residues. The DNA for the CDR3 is TGTGCCAGCAGCCTATATCCAGGCCCTGAAGCTTTCTTT. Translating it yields CASSLYPGPEAFF.

In nucleotides, the CDR3 is TGTGCCAGCGGACAGGGGAAGGACACCATATATTTT. It is translated as CASGQGKDTIYF. This sequence joins TRBV9 and TRBJ1-3, with 9 nucleotides matching TRBD1. With V trimmed by 7 bases and J by 8 bases, 4 bases remained unmatched. The CDR3 has 12 residues. Per germline, CDR1 SGDLS and CDR2 YYNGEE.

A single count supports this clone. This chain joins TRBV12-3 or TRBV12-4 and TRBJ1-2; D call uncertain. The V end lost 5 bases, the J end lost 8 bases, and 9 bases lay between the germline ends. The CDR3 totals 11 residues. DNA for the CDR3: TGTGCCAGCAGTGCCTCGAGCGGCTACACCTTC. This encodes CASSASSGYTF.

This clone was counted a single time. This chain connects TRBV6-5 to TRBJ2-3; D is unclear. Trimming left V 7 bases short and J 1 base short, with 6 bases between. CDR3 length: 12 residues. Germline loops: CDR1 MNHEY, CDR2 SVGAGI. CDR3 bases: TGTGCCAGCAATCGGCGCACAGATACGCAGTATTTT. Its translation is CASNRRTDTQYF.

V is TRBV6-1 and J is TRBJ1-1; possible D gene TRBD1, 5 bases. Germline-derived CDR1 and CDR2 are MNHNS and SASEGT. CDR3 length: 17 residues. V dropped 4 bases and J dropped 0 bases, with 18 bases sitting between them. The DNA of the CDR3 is TGTGCCAGCAGTGCCCACCCGCCGGGACCCATGAACACTGAAGCTTTCTTT. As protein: CASSAHPPGPMNTEAFF.

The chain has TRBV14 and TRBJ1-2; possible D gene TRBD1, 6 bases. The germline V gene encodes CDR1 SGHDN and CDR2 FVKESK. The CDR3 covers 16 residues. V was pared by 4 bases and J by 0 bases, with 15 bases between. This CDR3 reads CASSPLQGQANYGYTF. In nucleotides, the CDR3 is TGTGCCAGCAGCCCCCTCCAGGGGCAAGCTAACTATGGCTACACCTTC.

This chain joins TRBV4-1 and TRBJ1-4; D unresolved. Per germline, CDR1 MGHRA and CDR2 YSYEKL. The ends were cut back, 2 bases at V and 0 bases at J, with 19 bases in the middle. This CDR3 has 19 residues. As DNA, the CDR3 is TGCGCCAGCAGCCAAAACGTCGGACCGACAATAGCAACTAATGAAAAACTGTTTTTT. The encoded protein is CASSQNVGPTIATNEKLFF.

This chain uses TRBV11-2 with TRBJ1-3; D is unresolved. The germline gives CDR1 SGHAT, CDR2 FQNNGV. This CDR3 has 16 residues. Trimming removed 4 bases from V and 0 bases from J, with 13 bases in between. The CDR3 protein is CASSSLDRNSGNTIYF. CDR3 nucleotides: TGTGCCAGCAGCTCCCTAGACCGGAACTCTGGAAACACCATATATTTT.

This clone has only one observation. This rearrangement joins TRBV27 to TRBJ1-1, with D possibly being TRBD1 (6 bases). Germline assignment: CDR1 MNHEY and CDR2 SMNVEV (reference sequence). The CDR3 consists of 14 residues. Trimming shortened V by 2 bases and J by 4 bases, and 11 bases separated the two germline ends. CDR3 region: CASSLQGGSTEAFF. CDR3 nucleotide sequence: TGTGCCAGCAGTTTACAAGGGGGGAGCACTGAAGCTTTCTTT.